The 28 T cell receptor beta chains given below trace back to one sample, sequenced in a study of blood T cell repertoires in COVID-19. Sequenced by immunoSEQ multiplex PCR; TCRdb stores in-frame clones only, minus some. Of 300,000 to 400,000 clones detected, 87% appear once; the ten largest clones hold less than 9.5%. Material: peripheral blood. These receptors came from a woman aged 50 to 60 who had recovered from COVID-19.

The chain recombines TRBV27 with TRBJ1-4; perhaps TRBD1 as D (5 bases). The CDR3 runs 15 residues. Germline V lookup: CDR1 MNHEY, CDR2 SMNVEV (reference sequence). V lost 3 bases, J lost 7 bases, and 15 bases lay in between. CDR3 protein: CASSLGRGIGEKLFF. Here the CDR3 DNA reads TGTGCCAGCAGTTTGGGTAGGGGCATCGGTGAAAAACTGTTTTTT.

CDR3 sequence (DNA): TGTGCCAGCAGCCGGGAGGGTAATGAGCAGTTCTTC. As protein: CASSREGNEQFF. The rearrangement joins TRBV6-2 or TRBV6-3 to TRBJ2-1, with 8 bases that match TRBD2. Germline V gene data show CDR1 as MNHEY and CDR2 as SVGEGT. CDR3 length: 12 amino acids. Unmatched junction bases numbered 2, after V lost 6 bases and J lost 7 bases.

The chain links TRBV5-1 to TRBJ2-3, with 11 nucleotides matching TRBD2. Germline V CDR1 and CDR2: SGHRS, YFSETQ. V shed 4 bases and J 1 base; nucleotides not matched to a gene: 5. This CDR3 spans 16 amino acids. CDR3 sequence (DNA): TGCGCCAGCAGCGTAGCGGGAGGGCCTGGCACAGATACGCAGTATTTT. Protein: CASSVAGGPGTDTQYF.

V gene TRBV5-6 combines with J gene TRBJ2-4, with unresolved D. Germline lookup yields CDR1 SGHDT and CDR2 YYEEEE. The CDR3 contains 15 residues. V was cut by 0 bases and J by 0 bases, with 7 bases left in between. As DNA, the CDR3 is TGTGCCAGCAGCTTGGCAAGCTTAGCCAAAAACATTCAGTACTTC. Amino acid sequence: CASSLASLAKNIQYF.

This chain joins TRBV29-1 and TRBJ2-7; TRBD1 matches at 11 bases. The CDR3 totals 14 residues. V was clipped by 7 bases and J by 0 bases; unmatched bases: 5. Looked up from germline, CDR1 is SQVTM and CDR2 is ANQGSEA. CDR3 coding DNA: TGCAGCGCAACCGGGACAGGGGGCTCCTACGAGCAGTACTTC. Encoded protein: CSATGTGGSYEQYF.

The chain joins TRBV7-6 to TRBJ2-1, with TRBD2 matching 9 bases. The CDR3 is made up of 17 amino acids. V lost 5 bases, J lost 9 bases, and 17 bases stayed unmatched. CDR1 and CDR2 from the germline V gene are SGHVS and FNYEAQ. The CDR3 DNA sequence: TGTGCCAGCAGCCCGACGGTAGCGGGGGTCACTGTGGGTGAGCAGTTCTTC. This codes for CASSPTVAGVTVGEQFF.

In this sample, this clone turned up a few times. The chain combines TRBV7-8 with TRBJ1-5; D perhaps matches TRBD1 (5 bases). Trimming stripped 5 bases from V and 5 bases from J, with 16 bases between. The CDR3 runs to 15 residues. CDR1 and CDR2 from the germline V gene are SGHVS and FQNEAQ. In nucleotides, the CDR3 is TGTGCCAGCAGCAATAGTGGGGCAGGGCATCAGCCCCAGCATTTT. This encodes CASSNSGAGHQPQHF.

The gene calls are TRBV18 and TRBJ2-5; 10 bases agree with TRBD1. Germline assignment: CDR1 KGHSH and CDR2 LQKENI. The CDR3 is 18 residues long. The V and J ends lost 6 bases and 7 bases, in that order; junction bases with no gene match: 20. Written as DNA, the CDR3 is TGTGCCAGCTCCCCCACCCGGGACAGGGGCCTTTCGGTTGGGACCCAGTACTTC. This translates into CASSPTRDRGLSVGTQYF.

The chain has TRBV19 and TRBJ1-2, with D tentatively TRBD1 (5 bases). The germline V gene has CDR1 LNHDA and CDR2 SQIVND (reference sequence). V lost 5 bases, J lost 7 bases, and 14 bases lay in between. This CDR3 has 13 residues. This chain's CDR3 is CASSPGLDRGYTF. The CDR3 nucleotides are TGTGCCAGTAGTCCGGGACTCGACCGTGGCTACACCTTC.

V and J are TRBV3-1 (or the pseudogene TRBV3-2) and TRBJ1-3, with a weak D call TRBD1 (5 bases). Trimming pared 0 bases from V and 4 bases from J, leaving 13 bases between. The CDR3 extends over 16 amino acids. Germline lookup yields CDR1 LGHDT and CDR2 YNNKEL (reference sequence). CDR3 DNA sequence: TGTGCCAGCAGCCAAGATTCGCCAGGGAGGGGAAACACCATATATTTT. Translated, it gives CASSQDSPGRGNTIYF.

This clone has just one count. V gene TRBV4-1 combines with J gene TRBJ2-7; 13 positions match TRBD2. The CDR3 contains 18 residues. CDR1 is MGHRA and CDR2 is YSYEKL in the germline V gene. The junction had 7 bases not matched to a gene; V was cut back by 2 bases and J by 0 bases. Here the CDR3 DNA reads TGCGCCAGCAGCCAACCGGGACTAGCGGGGTTTAGCTCCTACGAGCAGTACTTC. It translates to CASSQPGLAGFSSYEQYF.

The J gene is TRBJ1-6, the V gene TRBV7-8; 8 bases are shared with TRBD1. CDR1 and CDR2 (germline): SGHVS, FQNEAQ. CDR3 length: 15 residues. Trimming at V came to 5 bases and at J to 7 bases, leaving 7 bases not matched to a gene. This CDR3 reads CASSPTGGGNSPLHF. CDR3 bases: TGTGCCAGCAGCCCAACAGGGGGAGGAAATTCACCCCTCCACTTT.

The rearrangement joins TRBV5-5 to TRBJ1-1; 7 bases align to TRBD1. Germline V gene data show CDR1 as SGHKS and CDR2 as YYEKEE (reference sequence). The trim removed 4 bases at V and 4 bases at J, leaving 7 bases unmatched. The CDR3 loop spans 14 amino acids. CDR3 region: CASSLATGITEAFF. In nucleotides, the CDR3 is TGTGCCAGCAGCCTAGCGACAGGGATCACTGAAGCTTTCTTT.

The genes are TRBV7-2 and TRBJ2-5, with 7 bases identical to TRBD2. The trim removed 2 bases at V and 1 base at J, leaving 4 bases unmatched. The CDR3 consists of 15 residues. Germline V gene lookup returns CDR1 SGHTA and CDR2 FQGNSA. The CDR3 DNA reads TGTGCCAGCAGCTTATGGGGCGGGGGCCAAGAGACCCAGTACTTC. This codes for CASSLWGGGQETQYF.

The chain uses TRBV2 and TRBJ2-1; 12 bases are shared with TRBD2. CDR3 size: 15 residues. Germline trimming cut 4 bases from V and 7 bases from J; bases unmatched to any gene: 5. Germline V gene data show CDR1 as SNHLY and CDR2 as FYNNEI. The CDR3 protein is CASSATSGRVNEQFF. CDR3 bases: TGTGCCAGCAGTGCGACTAGCGGGAGAGTGAATGAGCAGTTCTTC. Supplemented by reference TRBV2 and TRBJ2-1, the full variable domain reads EPEVTQTPSHQVTQMGQEVILRCVPISNHLYFYWYRQILGQKVEFLVSFYNNEISEKSEIFDDQFSVERPDGSNFTLKIRSTKLEDSAMYFCASSATSGRVNEQFFGPGTRLTVL.

The DNA for the CDR3 is TGTGCCAGCAGCTTAGTGGCGGGAGGGCCTGATACGCAGTATTTT. Translated, it gives CASSLVAGGPDTQYF. The chain employs TRBV7-2 and TRBJ2-3; TRBD2 matches at 9 bases. Unmatched junction bases numbered 5, after V lost 1 base and J lost 6 bases. The CDR3 is made up of 15 amino acids. Germline loops: CDR1 SGHTA, CDR2 FQGNSA.

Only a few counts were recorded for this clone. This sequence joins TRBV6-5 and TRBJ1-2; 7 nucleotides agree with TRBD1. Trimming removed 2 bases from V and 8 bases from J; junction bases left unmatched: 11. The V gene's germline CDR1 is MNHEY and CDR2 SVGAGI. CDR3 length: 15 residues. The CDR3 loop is CASSYEGTAPRGYTF. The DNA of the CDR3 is TGTGCCAGCAGTTACGAGGGGACAGCACCTAGGGGCTACACCTTC.

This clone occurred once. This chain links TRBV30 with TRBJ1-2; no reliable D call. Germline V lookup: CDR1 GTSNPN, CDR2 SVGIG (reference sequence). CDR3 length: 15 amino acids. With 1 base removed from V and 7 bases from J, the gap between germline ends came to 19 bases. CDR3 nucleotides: TGTGCCTGGAGTGAGCGGGCAGCCCTCCGAACTGGCTACACCTTC. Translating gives CAWSERAALRTGYTF.

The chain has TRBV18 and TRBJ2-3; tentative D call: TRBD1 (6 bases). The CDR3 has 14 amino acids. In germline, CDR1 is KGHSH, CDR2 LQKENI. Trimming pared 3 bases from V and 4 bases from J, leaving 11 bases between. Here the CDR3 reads CASSPGQRADTQYF. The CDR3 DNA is TGTGCCAGCTCACCTGGACAGAGGGCAGATACGCAGTATTTT.

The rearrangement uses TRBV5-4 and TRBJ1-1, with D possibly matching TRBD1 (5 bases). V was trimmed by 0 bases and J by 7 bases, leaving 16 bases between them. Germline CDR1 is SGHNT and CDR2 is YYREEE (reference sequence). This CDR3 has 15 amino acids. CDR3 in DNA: TGTGCCAGCAGCTTGGAGCCAGGGTCACCTTTTGAAGCTTTCTTT. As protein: CASSLEPGSPFEAFF.

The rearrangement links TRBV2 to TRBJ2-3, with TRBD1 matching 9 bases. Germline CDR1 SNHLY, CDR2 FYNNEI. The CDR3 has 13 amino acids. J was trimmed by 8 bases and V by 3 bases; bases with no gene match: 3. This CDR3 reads CASSEDRGGTQYF. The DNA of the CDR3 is TGTGCCAGCAGTGAGGACAGGGGAGGTACGCAGTATTTT.

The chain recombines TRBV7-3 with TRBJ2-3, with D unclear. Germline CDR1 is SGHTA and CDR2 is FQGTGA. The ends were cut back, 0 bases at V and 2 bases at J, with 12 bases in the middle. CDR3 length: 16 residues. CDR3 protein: CASSLTPADPTDTQYF. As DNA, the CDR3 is TGTGCCAGCAGCTTAACACCGGCGGATCCCACAGATACGCAGTATTTT.

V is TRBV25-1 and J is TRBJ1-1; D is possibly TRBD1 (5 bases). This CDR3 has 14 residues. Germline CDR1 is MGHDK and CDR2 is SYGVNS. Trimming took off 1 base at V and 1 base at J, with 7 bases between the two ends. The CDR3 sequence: CASSEWGRNTEAFF. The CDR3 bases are TGTGCCAGCAGTGAATGGGGCAGGAACACTGAAGCTTTCTTT.

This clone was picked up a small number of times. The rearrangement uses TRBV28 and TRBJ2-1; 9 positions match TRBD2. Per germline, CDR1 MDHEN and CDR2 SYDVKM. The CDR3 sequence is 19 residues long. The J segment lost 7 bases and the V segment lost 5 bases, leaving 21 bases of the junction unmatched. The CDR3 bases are TGTGCCAGCAGTATATTACTCCGGGGCGGCGGGAGGGCCCGTAATGAGCAGTTCTTC. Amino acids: CASSILLRGGGRARNEQFF. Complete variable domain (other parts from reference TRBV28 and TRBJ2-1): DVKVTQSSRYLVKRTGEKVFLECVQDMDHENMFWYRQDPGLGLRLIYFSYDVKMKEKGDIPEGYSVSREKKERFSLILESASTNQTSMYLCASSILLRGGGRARNEQFFGPGTRLTVL.

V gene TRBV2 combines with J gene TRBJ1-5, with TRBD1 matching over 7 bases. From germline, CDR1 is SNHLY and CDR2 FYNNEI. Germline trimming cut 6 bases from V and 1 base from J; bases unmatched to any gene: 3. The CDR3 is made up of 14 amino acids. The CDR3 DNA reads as TGTGCCAGCAGACAGGGGACGAGCAATCAGCCCCAGCATTTT. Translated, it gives CASRQGTSNQPQHF.

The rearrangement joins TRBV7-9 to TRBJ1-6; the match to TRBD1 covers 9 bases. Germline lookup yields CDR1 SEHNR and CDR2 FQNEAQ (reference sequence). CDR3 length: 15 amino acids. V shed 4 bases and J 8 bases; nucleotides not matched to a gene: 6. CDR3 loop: CASSYGTGRDSPLHF. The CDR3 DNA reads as TGTGCCAGCAGCTATGGGACAGGGAGGGATTCACCCCTCCACTTT.

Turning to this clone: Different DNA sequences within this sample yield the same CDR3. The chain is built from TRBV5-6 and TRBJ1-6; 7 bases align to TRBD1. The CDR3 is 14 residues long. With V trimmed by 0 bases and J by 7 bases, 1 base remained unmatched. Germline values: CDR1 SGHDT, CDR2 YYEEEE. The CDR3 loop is CASSLDRGNSPLHF. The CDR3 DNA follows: TGTGCCAGCAGCTTGGACAGGGGAAATTCACCCCTCCACTTT.

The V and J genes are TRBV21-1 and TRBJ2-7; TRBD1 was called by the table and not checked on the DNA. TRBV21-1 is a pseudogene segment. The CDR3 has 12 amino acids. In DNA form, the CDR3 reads TGTGCCAGCAGCCCGCTCAGGGACGAGCAGTACTTC. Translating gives CASSPLRDEQYF.